This TCR beta chain was recorded in a study of T cell repertoires in cytomegalovirus infection. V dropped 1 base and J dropped 9 bases, with 7 bases sitting between them. This CDR3 has 12 residues. Germline lookup yields CDR1 SGHVT and CDR2 SQSDAQ. TCRdb itself ran the reads through MiXCR, one entry per CDR3 protein. Of approximately 910,000 distinct CDR3 sequences listed, approximately 33% are singletons. This clonotype was detected only a few times. What it binds is not known. Sequences were derived from cultured CD8+ T cells from PBMCs, sampled from culture after CMV antigen stimulation. This chain uses TRBV7-4 with TRBJ1-5, with a possible D match to TRBD1 (5 bases). The receptor was derived from a human donor in good health (CMV status not recorded). Some clones in this sample may be carry-over from other donors' samples. The chain's CDR3 is CASSLGGWPQHF. CDR3 in DNA: TGTGCCAGCAGCTTAGGGGGGTGGCCCCAGCATTTT.